A single T cell receptor beta chain is shown here with its context. Its antigen is unidentified. Time point: blood from clinic visit 5 months post-surgery; TSC patient then seizure free. The sequenced cases were selected for having the highest brain T cell transcript signatures. Patients received at least one anti-epileptic drug before surgery. This entry is derived from a study of brain T cells in children with intractable seizures. Germline loops: CDR1 MNHNS, CDR2 SASEGT. The CDR3 has 20 residues. Between the trimmed V and J ends, which lost 2 bases and 3 bases, there was a span of 23 bases. General observations from the study: HCMV serostatus was not known, and viral specificity came from CDR3 similarity only.

Measured with immunoSEQ multiplex PCR; TCRdb has only the in-frame clones, and not every one. The data show 340,000 or so clones, with over 90% seen just once and about 5.8% held by the top ten. This rearrangement joins TRBV6-1 to TRBJ1-6, with D possibly being TRBD1 (6 bases). The material sequenced was peripheral blood, taken 4 to 5 months after surgery. The receptor's source is a boy under three years old with tuberous sclerosis and intractable seizures. This chain's CDR3 is CASSEIGGDTVRDYNSPLHF. The CDR3 coding sequence is TGTGCCAGCAGTGAAATTGGGGGGGACACGGTCAGAGACTATAATTCACCCCTCCACTTT.